This passage covers 25 T cell receptor beta chains from one sample sequenced in a study of blood T cell repertoires in COVID-19. The repertoire was sequenced with immunoSEQ multiplex PCR; TCRdb's copy has only in-frame clones and lacks some. The sample has 130,000 to 150,000 clones, roughly three quarters seen once; the top ten hold roughly 4.2%. Sequencing input: peripheral blood. All receptors derive from a man between 60 and 75 years old with acute or convalescent COVID-19.

The rearrangement uses TRBV9 and TRBJ2-2, with 13 bases lining up with TRBD2. The ends lost 4 bases at V and 5 bases at J; junction bases unmatched: 8. This CDR3 spans 17 amino acids. CDR1 and CDR2 from the germline V gene are SGDLS and YYNGEE. The CDR3 spells CASSPRTSGSGTGELFF. The CDR3 nucleotides read TGTGCCAGCAGCCCCCGGACTAGCGGGAGTGGGACCGGGGAGCTGTTTTTT.

This chain joins TRBV5-1 and TRBJ2-3, with 10 nucleotides matching TRBD1. This CDR3 comprises 15 residues. The ends lost 4 bases at V and 11 bases at J; junction bases unmatched: 13. Germline-derived CDR1 and CDR2 are SGHRS and YFSETQ. For the CDR3, the DNA is TGCGCCAGCAGCCCTGGGGGACAGGGGACCCCTGAGCAGTATTTT. This translates into CASSPGGQGTPEQYF.

J is TRBJ2-7 and V is TRBV6-5; tentatively, D is TRBD1 (8 bases). CDR1 and CDR2 (germline): MNHEY, SVGAGI. The V and J ends lost 3 bases and 3 bases respectively, with 18 bases between them. The CDR3 extends over 16 amino acids. CDR3 loop: CASSYPNRGGGYEQYF. In DNA, the CDR3 is TGTGCCAGCAGTTATCCTAACAGGGGGGGAGGCTACGAGCAGTACTTC.

The rearrangement joins TRBV5-8 to TRBJ2-7; D gene uncertain. The germline V gene encodes CDR1 SGHTS and CDR2 YDEGEE. The CDR3 is made up of 12 amino acids. The germline V and J ends were trimmed by 3 bases and 6 bases, with 10 bases remaining between them. CDR3 nucleotide sequence: TGTGCCAGCAGCTACCAATTGAGCGAGCAGTACTTC. This gives the protein CASSYQLSEQYF.

The chain carries TRBV6-5 and TRBJ1-5; 9 positions agree with TRBD1. The CDR3 extends over 15 amino acids. The J segment lost 3 bases and the V segment lost 2 bases, leaving 2 bases of the junction unmatched. Germline-derived CDR1 and CDR2 are MNHEY and SVGAGI. The CDR3 coding sequence is TGTGCCAGCAGTTACGACAGGGGGTACAATCAGCCCCAGCATTTT. Protein product: CASSYDRGYNQPQHF.

V is TRBV24-1 and J is TRBJ2-1; D is unclear. Trimming took 3 bases from V and 5 from J, leaving 10 bases between them. The CDR3 runs 14 residues. Germline lookup yields CDR1 KGHDR and CDR2 SFDVKD. Here the CDR3 reads CATSDPATDNEQFF. In nucleotides, the CDR3 is TGTGCCACCAGTGATCCGGCGACTGACAATGAGCAGTTCTTC.

V is TRBV20-1 and J is TRBJ2-7; 10 bases are shared with TRBD2. The germline CDR1 and CDR2 sequences are DFQATT and SNEGSKA (reference sequence). CDR3 size: 15 residues. V gave up 3 bases and J gave up 3 bases; unmatched junction bases: 8. CDR3 nucleotides: TGCAGTGCTAGTCTGGCTAGCGGGAGAAACTACGAGCAGTACTTC. Protein product: CSASLASGRNYEQYF.

The rearrangement uses TRBV5-1 and TRBJ1-1; D is perhaps TRBD1 (6 bases). Trimming removed 0 bases at V and 0 bases at J, with 18 bases between. The CDR3 loop spans 18 amino acids. The germline V gene has CDR1 SGHRS and CDR2 YFSETQ. Here the CDR3 reads CASSLGTARAYMNTEAFF. As DNA, the CDR3 is TGCGCCAGCAGCTTGGGGACAGCCAGGGCGTATATGAACACTGAAGCTTTCTTT.

This clone was observed a few times. The chain couples TRBV18 to TRBJ1-6, with D possibly TRBD1 on 5 matching bases. The germline V gene encodes CDR1 KGHSH and CDR2 LQKENI. The CDR3 covers 15 residues. The ends were cut back, 2 bases at V and 1 base at J, with 6 bases in the middle. The CDR3 is CASSPDSSYNSPLHF. The DNA for the CDR3 is TGTGCCAGCTCACCAGACAGTTCCTATAATTCACCCCTCCACTTT. Drawing the rest from reference TRBV18 and TRBJ1-6, the complete variable domain is NAGVMQNPRHLVRRRGQEARLRCSPMKGHSHVYWYRQLPEEGLKFMVYLQKENIIDESGMPKERFSAEFPKEGPSILRIQQVVRGDSAAYFCASSPDSSYNSPLHFGNGTRLTVT.

In its sample, this clone was seen once. The chain carries TRBV6-5 and TRBJ1-1; D is perhaps TRBD1 (6 bases). V dropped 4 bases and J dropped 1 base, with 7 bases sitting between them. Germline V gene sequence: CDR1 MNHEY, CDR2 SVGAGI. The CDR3 runs 13 residues. The CDR3 loop reads CASSSQGNTEAFF. The CDR3 nucleotides are TGTGCCAGCAGTTCACAGGGGAACACTGAAGCTTTCTTT.

V usage is TRBV11-2 and J usage is TRBJ2-7; 7 bases align to TRBD2. After removal of 0 bases from V and 3 bases from J, the junction contained 2 bases not matched to a gene. Germline CDR1 SGHAT, CDR2 FQNNGV. The CDR3 consists of 14 residues. The CDR3: CASSLDGRGYEQYF. DNA of the CDR3: TGTGCCAGCAGCTTAGATGGGAGGGGCTACGAGCAGTACTTC.

The genes are TRBV19 and TRBJ1-5, with D tentatively TRBD1 (5 bases). V was cut by 6 bases and J by 4 bases, with 16 bases left in between. The germline gives CDR1 LNHDA, CDR2 SQIVND (reference sequence). The CDR3 totals 15 residues. CDR3 loop: CASRAMRDGNQPQHF. The CDR3 bases are TGTGCCAGTAGGGCAATGCGGGACGGAAATCAGCCCCAGCATTTT.

J is TRBJ2-5 and V is TRBV10-3, with 14 bases fitting TRBD2. The CDR3 sequence is 16 residues long. V shed 6 bases and J 4 bases; nucleotides not matched to a gene: 7. Germline CDR1 ENHRY, CDR2 SYGVKD. The CDR3 protein is CAISGTSGRLGETQYF. CDR3 nucleotide sequence: TGTGCCATCAGCGGGACTAGCGGGAGACTCGGAGAGACCCAGTACTTC.

V is TRBV18 and J is TRBJ2-2; maybe TRBD1 (6 bases). This CDR3 is built from 16 residues. Germline-derived CDR1 and CDR2 are KGHSH and LQKENI. The germline V and J ends were trimmed by 4 bases and 1 base, with 13 bases remaining between them. As DNA, the CDR3 is TGTGCCAGCTCACGATACAGGGCGGGGAACACCGGGGAGCTGTTTTTT. Its protein is CASSRYRAGNTGELFF.

The gene calls are TRBV20-1 and TRBJ1-2, with D tentatively TRBD1 (6 bases). The V gene lost 7 bases and the J gene lost 7 bases, with 13 bases spanning the gap. CDR3 length: 11 residues. Germline lookup yields CDR1 DFQATT and CDR2 SNEGSKA (reference sequence). CDR3 amino acids: CSGPQGRGYTF. CDR3 nucleotides: TGCAGTGGCCCACAGGGTCGTGGCTACACCTTC.

This clone was found a few times. This chain links TRBV11-2 with TRBJ1-1; unclear D gene. The V gene lost 5 bases and the J gene lost 1 base, with 14 bases spanning the gap. The germline V gene has CDR1 SGHAT and CDR2 FQNNGV. CDR3 length equals 15 residues. The DNA for the CDR3 is TGTGCCAGCAGCGACTTCGGCGTGGGGAACACTGAAGCTTTCTTT. Its translation: CASSDFGVGNTEAFF.

V is TRBV11-2 and J is TRBJ2-7, with D perhaps matching TRBD2 (7 bases). The CDR3 contains 16 residues. Germline CDR1 and CDR2: SGHAT and FQNNGV. The germline V and J ends were trimmed by 3 bases and 4 bases, with 19 bases remaining between them. The DNA for the CDR3 is TGTGCCAGCAGCTTTTTGGGGGGGGCGACTTTGTACGAGCAGTACTTC. Residues: CASSFLGGATLYEQYF. The entire variable domain, with the rest obtained from reference TRBV11-2 and TRBJ2-7, is as follows: EAGVAQSPRYKIIEKRQSVAFWCNPISGHATLYWYQQILGQGPKLLIQFQNNGVVDDSQLPKDRFSAERLKGVDSTLKIQPAKLEDSAVYLCASSFLGGATLYEQYFGPGTRLTVT.

The chain carries TRBV10-3 and TRBJ1-6; tentatively, D is TRBD1 (5 bases). The germline gives CDR1 ENHRY, CDR2 SYGVKD. The CDR3 covers 12 residues. The germline V and J ends were trimmed by 6 bases and 7 bases, with 7 bases remaining between them. CDR3: CAIRQENSPLHF. The DNA for the CDR3 is TGTGCCATCAGACAGGAGAATTCACCCCTCCACTTT.

The rearrangement joins TRBV6-2 or TRBV6-3 to TRBJ2-3, with 8 bases identical to TRBD2. The CDR3 length is 15 residues. Trimming cost V 2 bases and J 4 bases; bases outside gene matches: 5. CDR1 is MNHEY, CDR2 SVGEGT, per germline. CDR3 protein: CASSYGLAGSDTQYF. In DNA, the CDR3 is TGTGCCAGCAGTTACGGGCTAGCGGGTTCAGATACGCAGTATTTT.

This chain connects TRBV11-2 to TRBJ2-1, with D perhaps TRBD1 (5 bases). Germline-derived CDR1 and CDR2 are SGHAT and FQNNGV. The CDR3 loop spans 18 amino acids. The V end lost 5 bases, the J end lost 1 base, and 21 bases lay between the germline ends. In DNA, the CDR3 is TGTGCCAGCAGCATTTACCGATCAGGAAAGGGGTCCTACAATGAGCAGTTCTTC. Its translation is CASSIYRSGKGSYNEQFF.

This clone has just a few counts. The CDR3 DNA reads as TGTGCCAGCAGCTTAGCAGGATCGGAGACCCAGTACTTC. Translated: CASSLAGSETQYF. V usage is TRBV11-3 and J usage is TRBJ2-5; D not certain. V dropped 1 base and J dropped 5 bases, with 8 bases sitting between them. Germline values: CDR1 SGHNT, CDR2 YENEEA. This CDR3 contains 13 residues. The variable domain in full, with the rest retrieved from reference TRBV11-3 and TRBJ2-5, is EAGVVQSPRYKIIEKKQPVAFWCNPISGHNTLYWYLQNLGQGPELLIRYENEEAVDDSQLPKDRFSAERLKGVDSTLKIQPAELGDSAVYLCASSLAGSETQYFGPGTRLLVL.

This sequence joins TRBV4-1 and TRBJ2-5; TRBD2 aligns across 7 bases. The ends lost 5 bases at V and 5 bases at J; junction bases unmatched: 8. In germline, CDR1 is MGHRA, CDR2 YSYEKL. This CDR3 is 14 amino acids long. CDR3 nucleotide sequence: TGCGCCAGCAGCGGGGAGGGAGGTTGGGAGACCCAGTACTTC. Its protein is CASSGEGGWETQYF.

V and J are TRBV30 and TRBJ2-3, with 10 nucleotides matching TRBD2. The CDR3 loop spans 15 amino acids. V shed 2 bases and J 3 bases; nucleotides not matched to a gene: 5. The germline V gene encodes CDR1 GTSNPN and CDR2 SVGIG (reference sequence). The CDR3 loop reads CAWSSLAGGTDTQYF. In nucleotides, the CDR3 is TGTGCCTGGAGTTCTTTAGCGGGAGGAACAGATACGCAGTATTTT.

This chain joins TRBV12-3 or TRBV12-4 and TRBJ2-1; 8 nucleotides align to TRBD2. V was clipped by 6 bases and J by 9 bases; unmatched bases: 7. The CDR3 has 13 amino acids. The CDR3, as DNA: TGTGCCAGCAGGGGGACTAGATTCACTGAGCAGTTCTTC. Protein product: CASRGTRFTEQFF.

The chain combines TRBV5-1 with TRBJ2-3; TRBD2 is a possible D gene (5 bases). V was clipped by 2 bases and J by 2 bases, with 12 bases between them. Germline assignment: CDR1 SGHRS and CDR2 YFSETQ. The CDR3 has 15 amino acids. As DNA, the CDR3 is TGCGCCAGCAGCTTAGGACTGATGTTCACAGATACGCAGTATTTT. This sequence encodes CASSLGLMFTDTQYF.